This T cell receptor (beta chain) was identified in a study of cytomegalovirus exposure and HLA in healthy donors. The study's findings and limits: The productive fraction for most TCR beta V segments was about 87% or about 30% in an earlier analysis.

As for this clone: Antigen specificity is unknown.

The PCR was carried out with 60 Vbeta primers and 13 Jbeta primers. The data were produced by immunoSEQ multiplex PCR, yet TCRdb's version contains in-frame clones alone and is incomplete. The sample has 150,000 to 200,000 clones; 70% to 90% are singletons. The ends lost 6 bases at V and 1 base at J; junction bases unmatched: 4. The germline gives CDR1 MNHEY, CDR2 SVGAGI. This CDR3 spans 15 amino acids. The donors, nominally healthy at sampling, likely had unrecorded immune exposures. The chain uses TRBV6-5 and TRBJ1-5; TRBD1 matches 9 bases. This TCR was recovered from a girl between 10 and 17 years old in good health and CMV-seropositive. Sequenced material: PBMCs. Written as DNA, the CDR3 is TGTGCCAGCAGCCTCACAGGGGGCAGCAATCAGCCCCAGCATTTT. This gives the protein CASSLTGGSNQPQHF.